One and the same sample provided the 16 T cell receptor beta chains below, sequenced in a study of radiotherapy plus CTLA-4 blockade in lung cancer. Clones were sequenced by immunoSEQ multiplex PCR, and TCRdb holds only the in-frame ones, with some missing. The table lists over 70,000 clones, approximately 86% of them singletons. The sequencing here drew on peripheral blood, taken from a patient treated with radiotherapy plus ipilimumab. The receptors were gathered from a human donor with non-small cell lung cancer who had a partial response to radiotherapy plus ipilimumab.

V and J are TRBV7-3 and TRBJ2-1, with D perhaps matching TRBD1 (6 bases). V lost 1 base and J lost 8, with 9 bases in between. CDR3 size: 13 residues. CDR1 is SGHTA and CDR2 is FQGTGA in the germline V gene. The CDR3 nucleotides are TGTGCCAGCAGCTTAATACAGGGCGATGAGCAGTTCTTC. It specifies CASSLIQGDEQFF.

About this clone itself: Other DNA sequences in this sample translate to the same CDR3. V and J are TRBV10-3 and TRBJ2-3; 14 nucleotides align to TRBD2. This CDR3 has 18 amino acids. From germline, CDR1 is ENHRY and CDR2 SYGVKD. Trimming removed 2 bases from V and 0 bases from J; junction bases left unmatched: 4. The CDR3: CAISEGTSGSFSTDTQYF. As DNA, the CDR3 is TGTGCCATCAGTGAGGGGACTAGCGGGAGCTTTAGCACAGATACGCAGTATTTT.

In this sample, this clone turned up once. This chain uses TRBV19 with TRBJ1-2; D is undetermined. Germline values: CDR1 LNHDA, CDR2 SQIVND (reference sequence). There are 13 residues in the CDR3. V dropped 2 bases and J dropped 7 bases, with 11 bases sitting between them. CDR3 amino acids: CASSIIGVIGYTF. In nucleotides, the CDR3 is TGTGCCAGTAGTATAATCGGGGTTATTGGCTACACCTTC. Using reference TRBV19 and TRBJ1-2 for the parts outside the CDR3, the full variable domain is DGGITQSPKYLFRKEGQNVTLSCEQNLNHDAMYWYRQDPGQGLRLIYYSQIVNDFQKGDIAEGYSVSREKKESFPLTVTSAQKNPTAFYLCASSIIGVIGYTFGSGTRLTVV.

For this clone: Germline is not matched at one junction end, which may reflect a read error. The CDR3: CASSLEASGEQFF. The CDR3 DNA reads as TGTGCTAGCAGCTTAGAGGCTAGCGGAGAGCAGTTCTTC. The chain is built from TRBV7-7 and TRBJ2-1; 7 bases map to TRBD2. The CDR3 is 13 residues long. Looked up from germline, CDR1 is SSHAT and CDR2 is FNYEAQ (reference sequence).

The V call is TRBV5-1, the J call TRBJ2-3, with D tentatively TRBD2 (6 bases). V was trimmed by 2 bases and J by 3 bases, leaving 16 bases between them. The germline CDR1 and CDR2 sequences are SGHRS and YFSETQ. The CDR3 contains 16 residues. CDR3 bases: TGCGCCAGCAGCTTTTACCCGGGAGAGGGAACAGATACGCAGTATTTT. Its translation: CASSFYPGEGTDTQYF.

The V gene is TRBV5-1, the J gene TRBJ1-1, with TRBD1 matching 11 bases. V lost 4 bases, J lost 1 base, and 3 bases stayed unmatched. Looked up from germline, CDR1 is SGHRS and CDR2 is YFSETQ. The length of the CDR3 is 15 residues. The CDR3, as DNA: TGCGCCAGCAGCATAGGACAGGGGGCGAACACTGAAGCTTTCTTT. This encodes CASSIGQGANTEAFF.

The chain is built from TRBV6-5 and TRBJ1-2, with D perhaps matching TRBD1 (5 bases). The germline V gene has CDR1 MNHEY and CDR2 SVGAGI. The CDR3 loop spans 14 amino acids. V was trimmed by 6 bases and J by 5 bases, leaving 16 bases between them. The CDR3 coding sequence is TGTGCCAGCAGCCAGGCCGGGGGAGGGTATGGCTACACCTTC. It encodes CASSQAGGGYGYTF.

V is TRBV2 and J is TRBJ1-5, with D tentatively TRBD1 (5 bases). Germline V lookup: CDR1 SNHLY, CDR2 FYNNEI. Trimming took off 7 bases at V and 7 bases at J, with 14 bases between the two ends. This CDR3 is built from 13 residues. CDR3 DNA: TGTGCCAGCACAGGTAACCCAGGGCAGCCCCAGCATTTT. Protein: CASTGNPGQPQHF.

The CDR3 DNA reads as TGTGCCAGTAGTCTTTGGACAGGGAGTGTTGCAACTAATGAAAAACTGTTTTTT. It translates to CASSLWTGSVATNEKLFF. V gene TRBV19 combines with J gene TRBJ1-4; 8 bases map to TRBD1. With 5 bases clipped from V and 0 bases from J, the junction kept 11 bases outside the gene matches. Germline V CDR1 and CDR2: LNHDA, SQIVND (reference sequence). CDR3 size: 18 residues.

This sequence joins TRBV5-8 and TRBJ1-5; 10 bases map to TRBD1. V lost 4 bases to trimming and J lost 6 bases; unmatched junction nucleotides: 16. Germline V gives CDR1 SGHTS, CDR2 YDEGEE. CDR3 size: 18 residues. In nucleotides, the CDR3 is TGTGCCAGCAGCGCCGACAGGGGGCTGTTATCTATGACTCAGCCCCAGCATTTT. Amino acids: CASSADRGLLSMTQPQHF.

V usage is TRBV30 and J usage is TRBJ1-5, with a weak D call TRBD1 (6 bases). This CDR3 comprises 15 residues. V lost 3 bases to trimming and J lost 6 bases, with 18 bases between them. CDR1 and CDR2 from the germline V gene are GTSNPN and SVGIG (reference sequence). CDR3 protein: CAWSPKDRMGQPQHF. The CDR3 DNA reads as TGTGCCTGGAGCCCCAAGGACAGAATGGGTCAGCCCCAGCATTTT.

This chain links TRBV5-8 with TRBJ2-5, with a tentative D call TRBD1 (6 bases). Germline V CDR1 and CDR2: SGHTS, YDEGEE. This CDR3 is 17 amino acids long. V dropped 1 base and J dropped 1 base, with 17 bases sitting between them. Here the CDR3 reads CASSLKPRDIVQETQYF. Here the CDR3 DNA reads TGTGCCAGCAGCTTGAAGCCCCGGGACATTGTCCAAGAGACCCAGTACTTC.

In the case of this clone: At one boundary the junction diverges from the germline segment, which might be a read error. The V call is TRBV5-1, the J call TRBJ2-5, with TRBD2 matching over 13 bases. Germline V gene lookup returns CDR1 SGHRS and CDR2 YFSETQ. CDR3 length: 16 residues. The CDR3: CASSLGLAGGQEAQYF. DNA of the CDR3: TGCGCCAGCAGCTTGGGACTAGCGGGAGGACAAGAGGCCCAGTACTTC.

V is TRBV4-3 and J is TRBJ2-1; D possibly corresponds to TRBD1 (5 bases). The V gene lost 0 bases and the J gene lost 9 bases, with 9 bases spanning the gap. The CDR3 consists of 13 residues. CDR1 and CDR2 (germline): LGHNA, YSLEER. The CDR3 DNA reads TGCGCCAGCAGCCAAGATGGGGCGGCTGAGCAGTTCTTC. Translation: CASSQDGAAEQFF.

The chain links TRBV2 to TRBJ2-1; 7 nucleotides match TRBD2. CDR3 length equals 12 residues. Trimming took 6 bases from V and 7 from J; bases not matched to a gene: 3. The germline V gene encodes CDR1 SNHLY and CDR2 FYNNEI. In DNA, the CDR3 is TGTGCCAGCAGAATTAGCGGGAATGAGCAGTTCTTC. Its translation: CASRISGNEQFF.

This chain joins TRBV4-3 and TRBJ2-3; 7 positions match TRBD2. Germline CDR1 is LGHNA and CDR2 is YSLEER. With 0 bases clipped from V and 4 bases from J, the junction kept 7 bases outside the gene matches. CDR3 size: 16 residues. CDR3 DNA: TGCGCCAGCAGCCAAGATGGGAGGGGAGGCGCAGATACGCAGTATTTT. Its translation: CASSQDGRGGADTQYF.